This TCR beta chain was recorded in a study of sequential checkpoint blockade in melanoma. About the research overall: First-line arms were nivolumab then ipilimumab, or the reverse, randomized 1:1. Maintenance nivolumab came after either treatment sequence.

Treatment described: randomized to nivolumab then ipilimumab (arm A) or the reverse (arm B). DNA-damaging chemotherapy had not been given to any patient beforehand. From thawed PBMCs, live CD3+CD8+ cells negative for CD19 and CD56 were sorted. The data were produced by immunoSEQ multiplex PCR, yet TCRdb's version contains in-frame clones alone and is incomplete. Of roughly 23,000 clones listed, nearly 70% were seen once; the top ten hold over 15%. Trimming removed 8 bases from V and 2 bases from J; junction bases left unmatched: 9. CDR3 length: 15 amino acids. From germline, CDR1 is MNHEY and CDR2 SMNVEV (reference sequence).

The starting material was CD8+ T cells sorted from blood (inferred from file names), obtained from a patient given nivolumab and ipilimumab in sequence. The rearrangement links TRBV27 to TRBJ2-1, with 7 bases matching TRBD1. The clonotype originates from a human donor with melanoma. The CDR3: CASSLDRVPYNEQFF. The CDR3 region has the DNA TGTGCCAGCTCGCTAGACAGGGTTCCCTACAATGAGCAGTTCTTC.